This passage covers 31 T cell receptor beta chains from one sample sequenced in a study of T cells expressing NK-cell markers. TCRdb reprocessed the 5' RACE reads and keeps a single row for each CDR3 protein, giving no DNA. Reported are about 430,000 distinct CDR3 sequences; the ten largest clones contain almost 1.5%. Sequencing was carried out using blood T cells: a sorted CD56 or NKG2C T cell subset, CD4+ or CD8+ T cells, or bulk PBMC T cells (not recorded which). These receptors were taken from a woman aged 45 to 65 in good health.

The CDR3 is CASSLVNIGLGNTIYF. The chain combines TRBV7-8 with TRBJ1-3. Germline CDR1 SGHVS, CDR2 FQNEAQ. The CDR3 loop spans 16 amino acids.

The chain employs TRBV25-1 and TRBJ2-1; the TCRdb call, TRBD2, lacks DNA for checking. The CDR3 sequence is 16 residues long. Germline V lookup: CDR1 MGHDK, CDR2 SYGVNS. The CDR3 sequence is CASSESRASGNNEQFF. Together with reference TRBV25-1 and TRBJ2-1, the CDR3 gives the full variable domain: EADIYQTPRYLVIGTGKKITLECSQTMGHDKMYWYQQDPGMELHLIHYSYGVNSTEKGDLSSESTVSRIRTEHFPLTLESARPSHTSQYLCASSESRASGNNEQFFGPGTRLTVL.

The V call is TRBV5-1, the J call TRBJ2-5; TCRdb's D call of TRBD1 is untestable without DNA. CDR1 SGHRS and CDR2 YFSETQ come from the germline V gene. CDR3 length equals 15 residues. This CDR3 reads CASSVGGTEKETQYF.

The chain uses TRBV10-2 and TRBJ1-6; TCRdb calls TRBD1, which cannot be checked without DNA. CDR3 length: 16 residues. Looked up from germline, CDR1 is WSHSY and CDR2 is SAAADI. The CDR3: CASSEGQGANNSPLHF.

The chain carries TRBV19 and TRBJ1-2; TCRdb lists TRBD1, though no DNA is available to test this call. This CDR3 region has 14 residues. Per the germline V gene, CDR1 is LNHDA and CDR2 is SQIVND (reference sequence). CDR3 residues: CASSIVAGYGGYTF. Full variable domain (remainder filled in from reference TRBV19 and TRBJ1-2): DGGITQSPKYLFRKEGQNVTLSCEQNLNHDAMYWYRQDPGQGLRLIYYSQIVNDFQKGDIAEGYSVSREKKESFPLTVTSAQKNPTAFYLCASSIVAGYGGYTFGSGTRLTVV.

The chain links TRBV5-4 to TRBJ2-3. The CDR3 has 13 residues. Germline CDR1 reads SGHNT; CDR2 reads YYREEE (reference sequence). The CDR3 loop reads CASSLLAQDTQYF.

The V gene is TRBV29-1, the J gene TRBJ2-7; TCRdb's D call, TRBD1, is unchecked because there is no DNA. The germline gives CDR1 SQVTM, CDR2 ANQGSEA. This CDR3 is 12 amino acids long. The CDR3 protein is CSFGQGTGEQYF.

This chain connects TRBV10-3 to TRBJ1-1; lacking DNA, the TRBD1 call made by TCRdb goes unchecked. CDR3 size: 14 residues. CDR1 ENHRY and CDR2 SYGVKD come from the germline V gene. This CDR3 is CAITLGQGGDEAFF.

V and J are TRBV12-3 or TRBV12-4 and TRBJ1-2; lacking DNA, the TRBD1 call made by TCRdb goes unchecked. The CDR3 is 14 amino acids. The CDR3 loop is CASTRTSPHYGYTF.

This chain joins TRBV27 and TRBJ1-2. Germline assignment: CDR1 MNHEY and CDR2 SMNVEV (reference sequence). The length of the CDR3 is 14 residues. CDR3: CASRDTGTTGGYTF.

The CDR3: CASRRGQGTTGELFF. The rearrangement uses TRBV12-3 or TRBV12-4 and TRBJ2-2; there is no DNA to check the TCRdb D call of TRBD1. The CDR3 length is 15 residues.

The rearrangement joins TRBV5-1 to TRBJ2-3; the D call of TRBD2 rests on TCRdb alone, since no DNA is present to check it. Germline V gene sequence: CDR1 SGHRS, CDR2 YFSETQ. The CDR3 is 15 amino acids. CDR3 amino acids: CASSSWGGQSDTQYF.

V is TRBV5-6 and J is TRBJ2-1; TCRdb's D gene call, TRBD1, goes unchecked for lack of DNA. This CDR3 region has 16 residues. Germline assignment: CDR1 SGHDT and CDR2 YYEEEE. CDR3 residues: CASSLLRGTTFNEQFF.

V gene TRBV7-8 combines with J gene TRBJ2-1; with no DNA, the TCRdb D assignment of TRBD1 cannot be verified. The CDR3 covers 16 residues. Germline loops: CDR1 SGHVS, CDR2 FQNEAQ. The CDR3 sequence: CASSPDRSNSYNEQFF. The full variable domain, completed using reference TRBV7-8 and TRBJ2-1, is GAGVSQSPRYKVAKRGQDVALRCDPISGHVSLFWYQQALGQGPEFLTYFQNEAQLDKSGLPSDRFFAERPEGSVSTLKIQRTQQEDSAVYLCASSPDRSNSYNEQFFGPGTRLTVL.

The rearrangement links TRBV29-1 to TRBJ2-5. Germline lookup yields CDR1 SQVTM and CDR2 ANQGSEA. The CDR3 sequence is 13 residues long. Here the CDR3 reads CSVEFVLGETQYF.

V and J are TRBV5-6 and TRBJ1-2; no DNA is available, so the TRBD1 call from TCRdb remains unchecked. The V gene's germline CDR1 is SGHDT and CDR2 YYEEEE. The CDR3 is 14 residues long. CDR3 sequence: CASTPGQPSYGYTF.

This chain links TRBV12-3 or TRBV12-4 with TRBJ2-1; with no DNA, the TCRdb D assignment of TRBD1 cannot be verified. This CDR3 spans 15 amino acids. The CDR3 protein is CASIVGGGPRDEQFF.

This chain joins TRBV29-1 and TRBJ1-1. This CDR3 comprises 12 residues. Germline V gene data show CDR1 as SQVTM and CDR2 as ANQGSEA. The CDR3 loop is CSVGGGGTEAFF.

This rearrangement joins TRBV6-5 to TRBJ2-2. CDR1 MNHEY and CDR2 SVGAGI come from the germline V gene. This CDR3 has 16 residues. CDR3 sequence reads: CASSYSGQENTGELFF.

The CDR3 sequence: CATSGQGQGVTDTQYF. This chain joins TRBV24-1 and TRBJ2-3; TCRdb returns TRBD1, unconfirmable since there is no DNA. Germline V gene sequence: CDR1 KGHDR, CDR2 SFDVKD. The CDR3 runs to 16 residues.

This CDR3 is CASSQRSTDTQYF. The genes are TRBV4-2 and TRBJ2-3; TCRdb indicates TRBD2, and absent DNA this call remains unverified. There are 13 residues in the CDR3. Germline loops: CDR1 LGHNA, CDR2 YNFKEQ.

The CDR3 loop reads CASSIHRGTGELFF. The J gene is TRBJ2-2, the V gene TRBV14; the TCRdb call, TRBD1, lacks DNA for checking. The germline V gene has CDR1 SGHDN and CDR2 FVKESK. This CDR3 spans 14 amino acids.

V gene TRBV6-6 combines with J gene TRBJ2-2. The CDR3 loop spans 14 amino acids. Looked up from germline, CDR1 is MNHNY and CDR2 is SVGAGI (reference sequence). CDR3 residues: CASSSITNTGELFF.

The chain links TRBV27 to TRBJ1-1; TCRdb's assignment of TRBD1 cannot be checked, as there is no DNA. The CDR3 spans 17 residues. Germline CDR1 MNHEY, CDR2 SMNVEV (reference sequence). The CDR3 spells CASSLSPTWTENTEAFF.

This chain joins TRBV12-3 or TRBV12-4 and TRBJ1-2; TCRdb's D call, TRBD1, is unchecked because there is no DNA. The CDR3 extends over 12 amino acids. CDR3 sequence reads: CASSSTVYGYTF.

V and J are TRBV20-1 and TRBJ1-1. The CDR3 contains 13 residues. The germline V gene encodes CDR1 DFQATT and CDR2 SNEGSKA (reference sequence). The CDR3 region is CSARLGMYTEAFF.

The rearrangement uses TRBV5-1 and TRBJ2-5; TCRdb's assignment of TRBD2 cannot be checked, as there is no DNA. CDR3 length: 17 amino acids. CDR1 is SGHRS and CDR2 is YFSETQ in the germline V gene. The CDR3 loop reads CASSSLRLAGDKETQYF. Using reference TRBV5-1 and TRBJ2-5 for the parts outside the CDR3, the full variable domain is KAGVTQTPRYLIKTRGQQVTLSCSPISGHRSVSWYQQTPGQGLQFLFEYFSETQRNKGNFPGRFSGRQFSNSRSEMNVSTLELGDSALYLCASSSLRLAGDKETQYFGPGTRLLVL.

The chain is built from TRBV20-1 and TRBJ2-5. CDR1 DFQATT and CDR2 SNEGSKA come from the germline V gene (reference sequence). The CDR3 totals 12 residues. CDR3 residues: CSASIFQETQYF.

This chain links TRBV11-3 with TRBJ2-2; TCRdb selects TRBD2, and the lack of DNA leaves this call unchecked. CDR1 is SGHNT and CDR2 is YENEEA in the germline V gene. The CDR3 runs 19 residues. Here the CDR3 reads CASSLALLVAGYDTGELFF.

The chain has TRBV12-3 or TRBV12-4 and TRBJ2-1; the D call from TCRdb, TRBD2, cannot be confirmed without DNA. The CDR3 spans 16 residues. The CDR3 sequence: CASTQPLAGGSNEQFF.

V usage is TRBV7-4 and J usage is TRBJ1-4; TCRdb reports TRBD1, a call that lacks DNA to check it against. This CDR3 is 18 amino acids long. Germline CDR1 is SGHVT and CDR2 is SQSDAQ. CDR3 in amino acids: CASSTCFYRGSTNEKLFF.